This T cell receptor beta chain was obtained from a study of T cells in localized non-small cell lung cancer. Here immunoSEQ multiplex PCR was the method, and the copy in TCRdb shows in-frame clones only, minus some. The table lists 90,000 to 95,000 clones, roughly 89% of them singletons. The CDR3 length is 13 residues. The germline gives CDR1 LGHNA, CDR2 YSLEER. Trimming cost V 3 bases and J 10 bases, with 10 bases left between them. The receptor's source is a man between 35 and 75 years old with stage I squamous cell lung carcinoma. The sample was peripheral blood, taken before any cancer treatment. The chain uses TRBV4-3 and TRBJ1-6; maybe TRBD1 (5 bases). The CDR3 DNA is TGCGCCAGCAGCCAGTACAGGAACTCACCCCTCCACTTT. As protein: CASSQYRNSPLHF.